One sample yielded the 10 T cell receptor beta chains listed below, sequenced in a study of blood T cell repertoires in COVID-19. Sequenced by immunoSEQ multiplex PCR; TCRdb stores in-frame clones only, minus some. This sample has about 55,000 clones, with roughly 90% found just once. Material for sequencing was peripheral blood. These receptors were taken from a man in his sixties with active COVID-19.

J is TRBJ2-7 and V is TRBV27; 9 positions agree with TRBD1. The CDR3 spans 16 residues. Trimming at V came to 0 bases and at J to 0 bases, leaving 3 bases not matched to a gene. Germline lookup yields CDR1 MNHEY and CDR2 SMNVEV (reference sequence). CDR3 sequence (DNA): TGTGCCAGCAGTTTATCGGACAGGGGTTACTCCTACGAGCAGTACTTC. Its translation is CASSLSDRGYSYEQYF.

The rearrangement links TRBV2 to TRBJ2-7; TRBD2 might be the D (5 bases). CDR1 and CDR2 from the germline V gene are SNHLY and FYNNEI. This CDR3 has 16 residues. Trimming stripped 7 bases from V and 3 bases from J, with 22 bases between. CDR3 nucleotides: TGTGCCAGCACCGACCCCGGAACTAGTTTTTTCTACGAGCAGTACTTC. Residues: CASTDPGTSFFYEQYF.

This clone came up once. The CDR3 loop is CASSHPGQNSGANVLTF. The CDR3 DNA reads TGTGCCAGCAGTCACCCGGGACAAAACTCTGGGGCCAACGTCCTGACTTTC. The chain has TRBV6-6 and TRBJ2-6; tentative D call: TRBD1 (6 bases). The ends were cut back, 5 bases at V and 0 bases at J, with 14 bases in the middle. CDR3 length: 17 residues. Germline CDR1 MNHNY, CDR2 SVGAGI (reference sequence).

The genes are TRBV20-1 and TRBJ2-4, with 7 bases aligning to TRBD1. Germline V gene lookup returns CDR1 DFQATT and CDR2 SNEGSKA (reference sequence). Losses at the gene ends were 7 bases for V and 4 bases for J; bases not matched to a gene: 1. The CDR3 runs to 11 residues. CDR3 loop: CSGQGKNIQYF. CDR3 coding DNA: TGCAGTGGACAGGGTAAAAACATTCAGTACTTC.

V gene TRBV7-8 combines with J gene TRBJ2-7; weak D call: TRBD2 (6 bases). Germline lookup yields CDR1 SGHVS and CDR2 FQNEAQ. The CDR3 loop spans 14 amino acids. V was trimmed by 3 bases and J by 1 base, leaving 10 bases between them. This CDR3 reads CASSLAGPSYEQYF. The DNA of the CDR3 is TGTGCCAGCAGCTTGGCGGGGCCATCCTACGAGCAGTACTTC.

The chain carries TRBV7-6 and TRBJ1-4; unclear D gene. CDR1 is SGHVS and CDR2 is FNYEAQ in the germline V gene. The CDR3 has 14 residues. Trimming shortened V by 5 bases and J by 5 bases, and 12 bases separated the two germline ends. CDR3 sequence reads: CASSPHERNEKLFF. The CDR3 DNA reads TGTGCCAGCAGCCCACACGAGCGGAATGAAAAACTGTTTTTT. Filled out from reference TRBV7-6 and TRBJ1-4, the complete variable domain reads GAGVSQSPRYKVTKRGQDVALRCDPISGHVSLYWYRQALGQGPEFLTYFNYEAQQDKSGLPNDRFSAERPEGSISTLTIQRTEQRDSAMYRCASSPHERNEKLFFGSGTQLSVL.

The chain uses TRBV6-5 and TRBJ1-1, with TRBD1 matching over 7 bases. Trimming took 6 bases from V and 0 from J; bases not matched to a gene: 4. The CDR3 is made up of 14 amino acids. CDR1 and CDR2 from the germline V gene are MNHEY and SVGAGI. The CDR3 DNA is TGTGCCAGCAGCTGGGACAGAGTGAACACTGAAGCTTTCTTT. This gives the protein CASSWDRVNTEAFF.

The chain has TRBV10-2 and TRBJ2-2, with 7 bases matching TRBD1. Germline CDR1 and CDR2: WSHSY and SAAADI. V lost 4 bases, J lost 1 base, and 3 bases stayed unmatched. This CDR3 is 15 amino acids long. The CDR3 DNA is TGCGCCAGCAGTGGACAGGGTCTGAACACCGGGGAGCTGTTTTTT. Its protein product is CASSGQGLNTGELFF.

V usage is TRBV13 and J usage is TRBJ2-3; no definite D call. The CDR3 runs 14 residues. CDR1 and CDR2 (germline): PRHDT, FYEKMQ (reference sequence). V was clipped by 1 base and J by 4 bases, with 9 bases between them. The CDR3 DNA reads TGTGCCAGCAGCTTAGAACAGTTCGCAGATACGCAGTATTTT. Translating gives CASSLEQFADTQYF.

The chain has TRBV11-3 and TRBJ2-7; TRBD2 matches 7 bases. Losses at the gene ends were 6 bases for V and 2 bases for J; bases not matched to a gene: 4. The CDR3 sequence is 13 residues long. Germline lookup yields CDR1 SGHNT and CDR2 YENEEA. This CDR3 reads CASSKLATYEQYF. As DNA, the CDR3 is TGTGCCAGCAGTAAACTAGCGACCTACGAGCAGTACTTC.